Listed below are T cell receptor beta chains from one sample, sequenced in a study of CD8 T cells in Susac syndrome. From the immunoSEQ multiplex PCR reads, TCRdb called clonotypes with MiXCR, one entry per CDR3 protein. The table has about 140,000 distinct CDR3 sequences, roughly 95% seen once. Material for sequencing was CD4+ T cells from PBMCs. The receptors were gathered from a human donor with multiple sclerosis. Both conserved end residues are part of each CDR3. The D gene is left open where the match is weak. Only part of the rows carry a size: once, few, many, or a class if the clone is expanded.

clone size: NA
D gene: NA
J gene: TRBJ2-3
V gene: TRBV28
CDR3 DNA: TGTGCCAGCCAACGGACCCAAAGCACAGATACGCAGTATTTT
CDR3 protein: CASQRTQSTDTQYF

clone size: once
D gene: TRBD2
J gene: TRBJ2-3
V gene: TRBV3-1
CDR3 DNA: TGTGCCAGCAGCCAGAGGACTAGCGGGAGAGGCACAGATACGCAGTATTTT
CDR3 protein: CASSQRTSGRGTDTQYF

clone size: NA
D gene: NA
J gene: TRBJ1-4
V gene: TRBV29-1
CDR3 DNA: TGCAGCGTTGTGAGCGGGGTAGGGGAAAAACTGTTTTTT
CDR3 protein: CSVVSGVGEKLFF

clone size: NA
D gene: NA
J gene: TRBJ2-2
V gene: TRBV7-3
CDR3 DNA: TGTGCCAGCAGCTTAGCGGTGAACACCGGGGAGCTGTTTTTT
CDR3 protein: CASSLAVNTGELFF

clone size: NA
D gene: NA
J gene: TRBJ2-7
V gene: TRBV28
CDR3 DNA: TGTGCCAGCAGTTTACCCGACTTCTCCTACGAGCAGTACTTC
CDR3 protein: CASSLPDFSYEQYF

clone size: NA
D gene: NA
J gene: TRBJ2-5
V gene: TRBV3-1
CDR3 DNA: TGTGCCAGCAGCCAAGTAGTACAGGCCACGCCGTACTTC
CDR3 protein: CASSQVVQATPYF

clone size: NA
D gene: NA
J gene: TRBJ1-1
V gene: TRBV6-5
CDR3 DNA: TGTGCCAGCAGTTATCTTGCCGGGAACACTGAAGCTTTCTTT
CDR3 protein: CASSYLAGNTEAFF

clone size: NA
D gene: NA
J gene: TRBJ2-1
V gene: TRBV2
CDR3 DNA: TGTGCCAGCAGTGACCCGGGACGGGGTAGCTCCTACAATGAGCAGTTCTTC
CDR3 protein: CASSDPGRGSSYNEQFF

clone size: NA
D gene: NA
J gene: TRBJ1-2
V gene: TRBV7-9
CDR3 DNA: TGTGCCAGCAGCCCAACAGGGAAGAGTTTGGACGGCTACACCTTC
CDR3 protein: CASSPTGKSLDGYTF

clone size: NA
D gene: TRBD1
J gene: TRBJ1-2
V gene: TRBV29-1
CDR3 DNA: TGCAGCGTTGAAGGGTCCTTGACCGGACAGGGTGGGATGAATGACTACACCTTC
CDR3 protein: CSVEGSLTGQGGMNDYTF

clone size: NA
D gene: NA
J gene: TRBJ2-1
V gene: TRBV3-1
CDR3 DNA: TGTGCCAGCAGCCACCCCAAGGGGGGGACTAAGCAGTTCTTC
CDR3 protein: CASSHPKGGTKQFF

clone size: NA
D gene: TRBD2
J gene: TRBJ2-1
V gene: TRBV7-2
CDR3 DNA: TGTGCCAGCAGCTTAACAAGTAGGGGAGGGACTTCCTACAATGAGCAGTTCTTC
CDR3 protein: CASSLTSRGGTSYNEQFF

clone size: NA
D gene: NA
J gene: TRBJ2-1
V gene: TRBV25-1
CDR3 DNA: TGTGCCAGCAGTGAGACGAAGCAGTTCTTC
CDR3 protein: CASSETKQFF

clone size: NA
D gene: NA
J gene: TRBJ1-1
V gene: TRBV29-1
CDR3 DNA: TGCAGCGTTTTCGGATTACCGAACACTGAAGCTTTCTTT
CDR3 protein: CSVFGLPNTEAFF

clone size: NA
D gene: NA
J gene: TRBJ2-2
V gene: TRBV25-1
CDR3 DNA: TGTGCCAGCAGTGGCCCACGGCACATTAACACCGGGGAGCTGTTTTTT
CDR3 protein: CASSGPRHINTGELFF

clone size: NA
D gene: NA
J gene: TRBJ2-7
V gene: TRBV27
CDR3 DNA: TGTGCCAGCAGTTTGGGATCACCCGCCTACGAGCAGTACTTC
CDR3 protein: CASSLGSPAYEQYF

clone size: NA
D gene: NA
J gene: TRBJ1-1
V gene: TRBV29-1
CDR3 DNA: TGCAGCGTTGAAGATCCGGGGAGAGCTTTCTTT
CDR3 protein: CSVEDPGRAFF

clone size: NA
D gene: TRBD2
J gene: TRBJ2-3
V gene: TRBV7-3
CDR3 DNA: TGTGCCAGCAGCCGCGGGAGCGGGCGCACAGATACGCAGTATTTT
CDR3 protein: CASSRGSGRTDTQYF

clone size: NA
D gene: TRBD1
J gene: TRBJ2-1
V gene: TRBV6-4
CDR3 DNA: TGTGCCAGCAGTACCGGGACAGGGAATGAGCAGTTCTTC
CDR3 protein: CASSTGTGNEQFF

clone size: NA
D gene: TRBD2
J gene: TRBJ2-1
V gene: TRBV20-1
CDR3 DNA: TGCAGTGCTAGAGATAGGACTAGAATTTCTGAGCAGTTCTTC
CDR3 protein: CSARDRTRISEQFF

clone size: NA
D gene: NA
J gene: TRBJ1-6
V gene: TRBV30
CDR3 DNA: TGTGCCTGGAGCGGAACCTATAATTCACCCCTCCACTTT
CDR3 protein: CAWSGTYNSPLHF

clone size: NA
D gene: NA
J gene: TRBJ1-5
V gene: TRBV7-9
CDR3 DNA: TGTGCCAGCAGTCAAGGGCGGGATCAGCCCCAGCATTTT
CDR3 protein: CASSQGRDQPQHF

clone size: NA
D gene: NA
J gene: TRBJ2-7
V gene: TRBV7-8
CDR3 DNA: TGTGCCAGCAGCTTCGAGAGCCAGCGGTCCTACGAGCAGTACTTC
CDR3 protein: CASSFESQRSYEQYF

clone size: NA
D gene: TRBD1
J gene: TRBJ2-3
V gene: TRBV20-1
CDR3 DNA: TGCAGTGCGGTGACAGGGGGAAACACAGATACGCAGTATTTT
CDR3 protein: CSAVTGGNTDTQYF

clone size: NA
D gene: TRBD1
J gene: TRBJ2-7
V gene: TRBV11-2
CDR3 DNA: TGTGCCAGCAGCCCGCCGGTATGGACAGGGGGCGACGAGCAGTACTTC
CDR3 protein: CASSPPVWTGGDEQYF

clone size: NA
D gene: NA
J gene: TRBJ2-5
V gene: TRBV7-7
CDR3 DNA: TGTGCTAGCAGCTTCGCAGGGCGCCAAGAGACCCAGTACTTC
CDR3 protein: CASSFAGRQETQYF

clone size: once
D gene: NA
J gene: TRBJ2-5
V gene: TRBV29-1
CDR3 DNA: TGCAGCGTTGAGAGTGGGCAAGAGACCCAGTACTTC
CDR3 protein: CSVESGQETQYF

clone size: NA
D gene: NA
J gene: TRBJ2-7
V gene: TRBV20-1
CDR3 DNA: TGCAGTGCGCTGATTCCGGGACGGAATTACGAGCAGTACTTC
CDR3 protein: CSALIPGRNYEQYF

clone size: once
D gene: TRBD1
J gene: TRBJ2-5
V gene: TRBV20-1
CDR3 DNA: TGCAGTGCCCATGGACAGGGCTGGGAGACCCAGTACTTC
CDR3 protein: CSAHGQGWETQYF

clone size: NA
D gene: TRBD1
J gene: TRBJ2-6
V gene: TRBV12-3/TRBV12-4
CDR3 DNA: TGTGCCAGCAGTTTAGGACAGGGGGGTACGGGGGCCAACGTCCTGACTTTC
CDR3 protein: CASSLGQGGTGANVLTF

clone size: NA
D gene: NA
J gene: TRBJ2-6
V gene: TRBV6-6
CDR3 DNA: TGTGCCAGCGGGTCGGCAGCTGGGGCCAACGTCCTGACTTTC
CDR3 protein: CASGSAAGANVLTF

clone size: NA
D gene: TRBD2
J gene: TRBJ2-6
V gene: TRBV6-5
CDR3 DNA: TGTGCCAGCAGTTACACCGGACTAGCGGGGGGCTCTGGGGCCAACGTCCTGACTTTC
CDR3 protein: CASSYTGLAGGSGANVLTF

clone size: NA
D gene: NA
J gene: TRBJ2-5
V gene: TRBV5-6
CDR3 DNA: TGTGCCAGCAGCTTAATTGTGGGCGGAGAGACCCAGTACTTC
CDR3 protein: CASSLIVGGETQYF

clone size: NA
D gene: NA
J gene: TRBJ2-3
V gene: TRBV24-1
CDR3 DNA: TGTGCCACCAGTGATTTCCGTCGGGGCCCGGGACCAAGTAAAGATACGCAGTATTTT
CDR3 protein: CATSDFRRGPGPSKDTQYF

clone size: NA
D gene: TRBD2
J gene: TRBJ2-1
V gene: TRBV14
CDR3 DNA: TGTGCCAGCAGCCAAGCTCCCAGCGGGGGGGACCGATCACAGCAGTTCTTC
CDR3 protein: CASSQAPSGGDRSQQFF

clone size: once
D gene: NA
J gene: TRBJ2-5
V gene: TRBV15
CDR3 DNA: TGTGCCACCAGCCTAGGGGTTAAATCAGGGTCAGAGACCCAGTACTTC
CDR3 protein: CATSLGVKSGSETQYF

clone size: few
D gene: NA
J gene: TRBJ2-7
V gene: TRBV6-2/TRBV6-3
CDR3 DNA: TGTGCCAGCAGCCGGTACGAGCAGTACTTC
CDR3 protein: CASSRYEQYF

clone size: NA
D gene: NA
J gene: TRBJ2-1
V gene: TRBV4-2
CDR3 DNA: TGTGCCAGCAGCCACGTTAACAATGAGCAGTTCTTC
CDR3 protein: CASSHVNNEQFF

clone size: NA
D gene: NA
J gene: TRBJ2-5
V gene: TRBV2
CDR3 DNA: TGTGCCAGCAGTGAATCAGCCCGGGGAGAGACCCAGTACTTC
CDR3 protein: CASSESARGETQYF

clone size: NA
D gene: NA
J gene: TRBJ2-1
V gene: TRBV5-1
CDR3 DNA: TGCGCCAGCAGCTTGGGAACACGGACAGACAATGAGCAGTTCTTC
CDR3 protein: CASSLGTRTDNEQFF

clone size: NA
D gene: NA
J gene: TRBJ2-7
V gene: TRBV20-1
CDR3 DNA: TGCAGTGCTAGAGTCGACCCCCACGAGCAGTACTTC
CDR3 protein: CSARVDPHEQYF

clone size: few
D gene: TRBD2
J gene: TRBJ2-1
V gene: TRBV14
CDR3 DNA: TGTGCCAGCAGCCAAGAAGGCGGGCTAGCGGGCAATGAGCAGTTCTTC
CDR3 protein: CASSQEGGLAGNEQFF

clone size: once
D gene: TRBD2
J gene: TRBJ2-1
V gene: TRBV15
CDR3 DNA: TGTGCCACCAGCAGATCATTAGCGGGAGGAGGAATCAATGAGCAGTTCTTC
CDR3 protein: CATSRSLAGGGINEQFF

clone size: NA
D gene: NA
J gene: TRBJ2-3
V gene: TRBV2
CDR3 DNA: TGTGCCAGCAGTACCGCTAGCACAGATACGCAGTATTTT
CDR3 protein: CASSTASTDTQYF

clone size: once
D gene: TRBD1
J gene: TRBJ2-3
V gene: TRBV29-1
CDR3 DNA: TGCAGCGGGAGAGACAGGGGTGGCACAGATACGCAGTATTTT
CDR3 protein: CSGRDRGGTDTQYF

clone size: NA
D gene: NA
J gene: TRBJ2-6
V gene: TRBV18
CDR3 DNA: TGTGCCAGCTCACTTTTGGATTCGCCTGGGGCCAACGTCCTGACTTTC
CDR3 protein: CASSLLDSPGANVLTF

clone size: NA
D gene: NA
J gene: TRBJ1-1
V gene: TRBV28
CDR3 DNA: TGTGCCAGCAGTTATTACACGGGGCCTATGAACACTGAAGCTTTCTTT
CDR3 protein: CASSYYTGPMNTEAFF

clone size: NA
D gene: NA
J gene: TRBJ1-1
V gene: TRBV20-1
CDR3 DNA: TGCAGTGCTAGACTAATGGGACAGAACACTGAAGCTTTCTTT
CDR3 protein: CSARLMGQNTEAFF

clone size: NA
D gene: NA
J gene: TRBJ1-2
V gene: TRBV5-4
CDR3 DNA: TGTGCCAGCAGCGACAGATCGACTAACTATGGCTACACCTTC
CDR3 protein: CASSDRSTNYGYTF

clone size: once
D gene: NA
J gene: TRBJ2-7
V gene: TRBV7-8
CDR3 DNA: TGTGCCAGCAGCTTAGAGCTGGGGGACTCCTACGAGCAGTACTTC
CDR3 protein: CASSLELGDSYEQYF